The rows below give T cell receptor beta chains drawn from one sample of a study of PD-1 blockade in classical Hodgkin lymphoma. Libraries were prepared by immunoSEQ multiplex PCR; TCRdb keeps only in-frame clonotypes and omits some of them. The table shows over 6,000 clones, with around 84% occurring only once. Specimen: peripheral blood mononuclear cells (PBMCs), collected at baseline. Source of these receptors: a human donor with classical Hodgkin lymphoma. Both conserved end residues are part of each CDR3. The order of the fields is J gene, clone size, D gene, V gene, CDR3 protein, CDR3 DNA. D genes are given only for firm matches. A row's size may be missing; if present it is once, few, many or a size class.

j_call: TRBJ1-2
clone_size: NA
d_call: NA
v_call: TRBV4-3
cdr3_aa: CASSHLAGDYGYTF
cdr3_nt: TGCGCCAGCAGCCACTTGGCAGGCGACTATGGCTACACCTTC

j_call: TRBJ2-5
clone_size: NA
d_call: NA
v_call: TRBV5-4
cdr3_aa: CASSSGGLGPQETQYF
cdr3_nt: TGTGCCAGCAGCTCTGGTGGTTTGGGACCTCAAGAGACCCAGTACTTC

j_call: TRBJ1-6
clone_size: NA
d_call: NA
v_call: TRBV14
cdr3_aa: CASSQDRPGTVFNSPLHF
cdr3_nt: TGTGCCAGCAGCCAAGATCGCCCCGGGACCGTATTTAATTCACCCCTCCACTTT

j_call: TRBJ2-3
clone_size: NA
d_call: TRBD1
v_call: TRBV6-5
cdr3_aa: CASSYSTGGYTQYF
cdr3_nt: TGTGCCAGCAGTTACTCGACAGGGGGCTATACGCAGTATTTT

j_call: TRBJ2-7
clone_size: NA
d_call: NA
v_call: TRBV30
cdr3_aa: CAWRFLGREQYF
cdr3_nt: TGTGCCTGGAGGTTCCTGGGGCGTGAGCAGTACTTC

j_call: TRBJ1-6
clone_size: NA
d_call: TRBD1
v_call: TRBV10-3
cdr3_aa: CAITSGQSLNSPLHF
cdr3_nt: TGTGCCATCACTTCGGGACAGTCTTTGAATTCACCCCTCCACTTT

j_call: TRBJ2-1
clone_size: NA
d_call: TRBD2
v_call: TRBV29-1
cdr3_aa: CSVEETSGPSAQFF
cdr3_nt: TGCAGCGTTGAGGAGACTAGCGGACCGAGTGCGCAGTTCTTC

j_call: TRBJ2-5
clone_size: NA
d_call: TRBD2
v_call: TRBV7-2
cdr3_aa: CASSSGKTQYF
cdr3_nt: TGTGCCAGCAGTAGCGGGAAGACCCAGTACTTC

j_call: TRBJ1-2
clone_size: NA
d_call: NA
v_call: TRBV4-1
cdr3_aa: CASRLERQANYGYTF
cdr3_nt: TGCGCCAGCAGACTCGAACGACAGGCTAACTATGGCTACACCTTC

j_call: TRBJ2-7
clone_size: few
d_call: TRBD2
v_call: TRBV7-2
cdr3_aa: CASSQVSGALEEQYF
cdr3_nt: TGTGCCAGCAGCCAAGTGAGCGGGGCCCTGGAGGAGCAGTACTTC

j_call: TRBJ2-7
clone_size: NA
d_call: TRBD2
v_call: TRBV29-1
cdr3_aa: CSVERGTGGGYEQYF
cdr3_nt: TGCAGCGTTGAAAGGGGGACGGGAGGGGGCTACGAGCAGTACTTC

j_call: TRBJ1-2
clone_size: NA
d_call: TRBD1
v_call: TRBV12-5
cdr3_aa: CASGPTGDYGYTF
cdr3_nt: TGTGCTAGTGGACCGACAGGGGACTATGGCTACACCTTC

j_call: TRBJ1-5
clone_size: large
d_call: NA
v_call: TRBV7-9
cdr3_aa: CASSLGTQPQHF
cdr3_nt: TGTGCCAGCAGTCTGGGGACTCAGCCCCAGCATTTT

j_call: TRBJ2-7
clone_size: NA
d_call: NA
v_call: TRBV27
cdr3_aa: CASSFISGYYEQYF
cdr3_nt: TGTGCCAGCAGTTTTATAAGCGGATACTACGAGCAGTACTTC

j_call: TRBJ2-7
clone_size: NA
d_call: TRBD1
v_call: TRBV4-1
cdr3_aa: CASSQDTGVGYEQYF
cdr3_nt: TGCGCCAGCAGCCAAGACACAGGGGTAGGGTACGAGCAGTACTTC

j_call: TRBJ2-4
clone_size: NA
d_call: NA
v_call: TRBV5-1
cdr3_aa: CASSLSGSGIQYF
cdr3_nt: TGCGCCAGCAGCTTGTCAGGGTCGGGCATTCAGTACTTC

j_call: TRBJ1-1
clone_size: NA
d_call: NA
v_call: TRBV11-3
cdr3_aa: CASSLTGLNTEAFF
cdr3_nt: TGTGCCAGCAGCTTAACAGGCTTGAACACTGAAGCTTTCTTT

j_call: TRBJ1-5
clone_size: NA
d_call: TRBD1
v_call: TRBV7-6
cdr3_aa: CASYGQGWRCGPNSNQPQHF
cdr3_nt: TGTGCCAGCTACGGACAGGGATGGAGATGCGGACCCAATAGCAATCAGCCCCAGCATTTT

j_call: TRBJ2-7
clone_size: NA
d_call: TRBD1
v_call: TRBV19
cdr3_aa: CASRPGTGTYEQYF
cdr3_nt: TGTGCCAGTAGGCCCGGGACAGGAACCTACGAGCAGTACTTC

j_call: TRBJ2-7
clone_size: few
d_call: NA
v_call: TRBV2
cdr3_aa: CASSEWVSYEQYF
cdr3_nt: TGTGCCAGCAGTGAATGGGTCTCCTACGAGCAGTACTTC

j_call: TRBJ2-1
clone_size: once
d_call: TRBD2
v_call: TRBV9
cdr3_aa: CASSVGLAGGPTPANEQFF
cdr3_nt: TGTGCCAGCAGCGTAGGTCTAGCGGGAGGCCCCACCCCCGCCAATGAGCAGTTCTTC

j_call: TRBJ2-1
clone_size: few
d_call: NA
v_call: TRBV7-7
cdr3_aa: CASSVTSLGNEQFF
cdr3_nt: TGTGCCAGCAGCGTGACTAGTTTGGGCAATGAGCAGTTCTTC

j_call: TRBJ1-5
clone_size: NA
d_call: NA
v_call: TRBV6-5
cdr3_aa: CASSYSSGNQPQHF
cdr3_nt: TGTGCCAGCAGTTACTCCAGCGGCAATCAGCCCCAGCATTTT

j_call: TRBJ2-1
clone_size: few
d_call: NA
v_call: TRBV7-2
cdr3_aa: CASSMDTFSYNEQFF
cdr3_nt: TGTGCCAGCAGCATGGACACCTTCTCCTACAATGAGCAGTTCTTC

j_call: TRBJ1-4
clone_size: NA
d_call: NA
v_call: TRBV7-2
cdr3_aa: CASSLADLAGTYEKLFF
cdr3_nt: TGTGCCAGCAGCTTAGCGGACCTGGCAGGAACGTATGAAAAACTGTTTTTT

j_call: TRBJ2-1
clone_size: NA
d_call: NA
v_call: TRBV7-6
cdr3_aa: CASSSGLNNEQFF
cdr3_nt: TGTGCCAGCAGCTCAGGACTGAACAATGAGCAGTTCTTC

j_call: TRBJ1-2
clone_size: few
d_call: NA
v_call: TRBV28
cdr3_aa: CASSPRGAIYYGYTF
cdr3_nt: TGTGCCAGCAGCCCAAGGGGAGCGATTTACTATGGCTACACCTTC

j_call: TRBJ2-1
clone_size: NA
d_call: NA
v_call: TRBV4-3
cdr3_aa: CASSHDTDNEQFF
cdr3_nt: TGCGCCAGCAGCCATGACACGGACAATGAGCAGTTCTTC

j_call: TRBJ1-1
clone_size: NA
d_call: NA
v_call: TRBV5-6
cdr3_aa: CASSLALEAFF
cdr3_nt: TGTGCCAGCAGCTTGGCACTAGAAGCTTTCTTT

j_call: TRBJ1-2
clone_size: NA
d_call: TRBD1
v_call: TRBV9
cdr3_aa: CASSTSGGGAGGYTF
cdr3_nt: TGTGCCAGCAGCACCTCAGGAGGGGGCGCCGGGGGCTACACCTTC

j_call: TRBJ2-1
clone_size: medium-sized
d_call: NA
v_call: TRBV5-1
cdr3_aa: CASSLAVSITGTGGLYNEQFF
cdr3_nt: TGCGCCAGCAGCTTGGCGGTGTCAATAACCGGGACTGGGGGCCTATACAATGAGCAGTTCTTC

j_call: TRBJ2-3
clone_size: NA
d_call: NA
v_call: TRBV18
cdr3_aa: CASSLDSLGSSTDTQYF
cdr3_nt: TGTGCCAGCTCACTTGACAGTTTAGGCTCTAGCACAGATACGCAGTATTTT

j_call: TRBJ2-7
clone_size: once
d_call: NA
v_call: TRBV27
cdr3_aa: CASSSGPPVVYEQYF
cdr3_nt: TGTGCCAGCAGTTCGGGACCCCCGGTCGTATACGAGCAGTACTTC

j_call: TRBJ2-7
clone_size: NA
d_call: NA
v_call: TRBV28
cdr3_aa: CASSLWTDSLGDYEQYF
cdr3_nt: TGTGCCAGCAGTTTATGGACCGACAGCCTAGGAGACTACGAGCAGTACTTC

j_call: TRBJ2-1
clone_size: NA
d_call: NA
v_call: TRBV4-2
cdr3_aa: CASSQPRLGEAGHEQFF
cdr3_nt: TGTGCCAGCAGCCAACCGCGGCTAGGGGAAGCGGGTCATGAGCAGTTCTTC

j_call: TRBJ2-1
clone_size: NA
d_call: NA
v_call: TRBV7-8
cdr3_aa: CASSLEVPGRNNEQFF
cdr3_nt: TGTGCCAGCAGCTTAGAAGTTCCGGGAAGGAACAATGAGCAGTTCTTC

j_call: TRBJ1-2
clone_size: NA
d_call: NA
v_call: TRBV30
cdr3_aa: CAWSVTGDLYGYTF
cdr3_nt: TGTGCCTGGAGTGTAACTGGGGACCTCTATGGCTACACCTTC

j_call: TRBJ2-7
clone_size: NA
d_call: NA
v_call: TRBV30
cdr3_aa: CAWNRATQKYSYEQYF
cdr3_nt: TGTGCCTGGAACCGGGCAACGCAAAAATACTCCTACGAGCAGTACTTC

j_call: TRBJ2-5
clone_size: NA
d_call: TRBD2
v_call: TRBV11-2
cdr3_aa: CASSLASGETQYF
cdr3_nt: TGTGCCAGCAGCTTAGCTAGCGGAGAGACCCAGTACTTC

j_call: TRBJ2-2
clone_size: NA
d_call: NA
v_call: TRBV25-1
cdr3_aa: CASSESRAGRYFGELFF
cdr3_nt: TGTGCCAGCAGTGAATCAAGAGCAGGGAGGTATTTCGGGGAGCTGTTTTTT

j_call: TRBJ2-2
clone_size: NA
d_call: NA
v_call: TRBV5-1
cdr3_aa: CASSLALGLGTGELFF
cdr3_nt: TGCGCCAGCAGCTTGGCTTTGGGTTTAGGCACCGGGGAGCTGTTTTTT

j_call: TRBJ1-1
clone_size: NA
d_call: NA
v_call: TRBV7-3
cdr3_aa: CASSVLTQRTGGQNTEAFF
cdr3_nt: TGTGCCAGCAGCGTTCTCACCCAAAGGACGGGAGGCCAGAACACTGAAGCTTTCTTT

j_call: TRBJ2-6
clone_size: NA
d_call: NA
v_call: TRBV19
cdr3_aa: CASKSQAGANVLTF
cdr3_nt: TGTGCCAGTAAGTCGCAGGCTGGGGCCAACGTCCTGACTTTC

j_call: TRBJ2-7
clone_size: few
d_call: TRBD2
v_call: TRBV19
cdr3_aa: CASSMPLGSGSNEQYF
cdr3_nt: TGTGCCAGTAGTATGCCCCTGGGTAGCGGGAGCAACGAGCAGTACTTC

j_call: TRBJ2-1
clone_size: NA
d_call: NA
v_call: TRBV27
cdr3_aa: CASRGGVRFYEQFF
cdr3_nt: TGTGCCAGCAGGGGTGGGGTCCGATTCTATGAGCAGTTCTTC

j_call: TRBJ2-7
clone_size: NA
d_call: TRBD1
v_call: TRBV2
cdr3_aa: CASISMDRALYEQYF
cdr3_nt: TGTGCCAGCATCTCTATGGACAGGGCCCTTTACGAGCAGTACTTC

j_call: TRBJ2-5
clone_size: NA
d_call: NA
v_call: TRBV4-2
cdr3_aa: CASSQDGPDETQYF
cdr3_nt: TGTGCCAGCAGCCAAGATGGGCCCGACGAGACCCAGTACTTC

j_call: TRBJ2-5
clone_size: NA
d_call: NA
v_call: TRBV4-3
cdr3_aa: CASSQASGNFRETQYF
cdr3_nt: TGCGCCAGCAGCCAAGCTAGTGGTAATTTCCGAGAGACCCAGTACTTC

j_call: TRBJ1-1
clone_size: NA
d_call: NA
v_call: TRBV19
cdr3_aa: CATTAGDSMNTEAFF
cdr3_nt: TGTGCCACTACCGCAGGGGACTCAATGAACACTGAAGCTTTCTTT

j_call: TRBJ1-2
clone_size: once
d_call: TRBD1
v_call: TRBV7-2
cdr3_aa: CASSNGQGGLDGYTF
cdr3_nt: TGTGCCAGCAGCAACGGACAGGGGGGGCTTGATGGCTACACCTTC

j_call: TRBJ2-5
clone_size: few
d_call: TRBD2
v_call: TRBV7-2
cdr3_aa: CASSTGTGGTSGAQETQYF
cdr3_nt: TGTGCCAGCAGCACGGGGACAGGGGGGACTAGCGGGGCCCAAGAGACCCAGTACTTC

j_call: TRBJ2-1
clone_size: NA
d_call: NA
v_call: TRBV5-4
cdr3_aa: CASSLTRDNEQFF
cdr3_nt: TGTGCCAGCAGCTTGACTAGAGACAATGAGCAGTTCTTC

j_call: TRBJ2-7
clone_size: NA
d_call: TRBD2
v_call: TRBV6-6
cdr3_aa: CASTLTSGTTYEQYF
cdr3_nt: TGTGCCAGCACCTTGACTAGCGGGACTACCTACGAGCAGTACTTC

j_call: TRBJ2-1
clone_size: NA
d_call: NA
v_call: TRBV10-3
cdr3_aa: CAISEPMGDEQFF
cdr3_nt: TGTGCCATCAGTGAGCCCATGGGGGATGAGCAGTTCTTC

j_call: TRBJ1-2
clone_size: NA
d_call: NA
v_call: TRBV28
cdr3_aa: CASSFGRNYGYTF
cdr3_nt: TGTGCCAGCAGTTTCGGCAGAAACTATGGCTACACCTTC

j_call: TRBJ2-5
clone_size: NA
d_call: NA
v_call: TRBV7-9
cdr3_aa: CASSLSGLGQETQYF
cdr3_nt: TGTGCCAGCAGCTTATCAGGGCTGGGGCAAGAGACCCAGTACTTC

j_call: TRBJ2-7
clone_size: NA
d_call: NA
v_call: TRBV25-1
cdr3_aa: CASSDRSKLYEQYF
cdr3_nt: TGTGCCAGCAGTGACAGGTCTAAACTGTACGAGCAGTACTTC

j_call: TRBJ2-1
clone_size: NA
d_call: NA
v_call: TRBV27
cdr3_aa: CASSTQGPYEQFF
cdr3_nt: TGTGCCAGCAGTACCCAGGGCCCTTATGAGCAGTTCTTC

j_call: TRBJ2-3
clone_size: NA
d_call: TRBD2
v_call: TRBV7-3
cdr3_aa: CASSPGTSGGTDTQYF
cdr3_nt: TGTGCCAGCAGCCCGGGAACTAGCGGGGGCACAGATACGCAGTATTTT

j_call: TRBJ2-3
clone_size: NA
d_call: TRBD2
v_call: TRBV2
cdr3_aa: CASAGLADTDTQYF
cdr3_nt: TGTGCCAGCGCTGGACTAGCGGACACAGATACGCAGTATTTT